The following is a TCR beta chain sequence with its context. Per germline, CDR1 MNHEY and CDR2 SVGAGI. Trimming stripped 2 bases from V and 3 bases from J, with 13 bases between. The CDR3 totals 15 residues. The assay was immunoSEQ multiplex PCR, and TCRdb's table has in-frame clones only and misses some. The sample gives around 110,000 clones, just under 85% of which show up once; roughly 7% is in the top ten. This sample was taken from a study of blood T cell repertoires in COVID-19. Turning to the study itself: From T cells, B-cell-depleted T cells, or PBMCs came the material, which was cDNA or gDNA.

The chain couples TRBV6-5 to TRBJ1-1; a weak D match, TRBD1 (6 bases). The TCR originated in a man aged 65 to 85 with active or convalescent COVID-19. The sequencing input was peripheral blood. CDR3: CASSYRARGDTEAFF. DNA of the CDR3: TGTGCCAGCAGTTACCGGGCCAGGGGCGACACTGAAGCTTTCTTT.